These T cell receptor beta chains were read from a single sample in a study of T cells in Graves' hyperthyroidism and ophthalmopathy. In TCRdb, the multiplex PCR reads were re-called with MiXCR into one record per CDR3 protein. The repertoire consists of some 720,000 distinct CDR3 sequences, with around 15% occurring once and the leading ten covering roughly 8%. The specimen was blood. These receptors all come from a man younger than 35 with Graves' hyperthyroidism. The CDR3 runs from the conserved cysteine through the conserved F or W. The order of the fields is J gene, V gene, D gene, clone size, CDR3 DNA, CDR3 protein. A D gene is named only where the DNA matches it firmly. The size entry is marked missing in some rows and otherwise reads once, few, many or a size class.

j_call: TRBJ2-1; v_call: TRBV28; d_call: TRBD1; clone_size: many; cdr3_nt: TGTGCCAGCAGTTCGACAGGGGGAAACTACAATGAGCAGTTCTTC; cdr3_aa: CASSSTGGNYNEQFF
j_call: TRBJ2-1; v_call: TRBV2; d_call: .; clone_size: many; cdr3_nt: TGTGCCAGCAGTGAATCCACGGGAGCCCCAGGTGAGCAGTTCTTC; cdr3_aa: CASSESTGAPGEQFF
j_call: TRBJ2-3; v_call: TRBV11-2; d_call: .; clone_size: many; cdr3_nt: TGTGCCAGCAGCTTAGGGAGGGGAGTTCGGACAGATACGCAGTATTTT; cdr3_aa: CASSLGRGVRTDTQYF
j_call: TRBJ2-1; v_call: TRBV12-3/TRBV12-4; d_call: .; clone_size: many; cdr3_nt: TGTGCCAGCAGTTTTGTTAGCGCCCATTGGAGCTCCTACAATGAGCAGTTCTTC; cdr3_aa: CASSFVSAHWSSYNEQFF
j_call: TRBJ2-7; v_call: TRBV2; d_call: TRBD1; clone_size: many; cdr3_nt: TGTGCCAGCACCCCGACAGGGAGCGAGCAGTACTTC; cdr3_aa: CASTPTGSEQYF
j_call: TRBJ2-7; v_call: TRBV2; d_call: .; clone_size: many; cdr3_nt: TGTGCCAGCAGAGGAATCCTCTCCTACGAGCAGTACTTC; cdr3_aa: CASRGILSYEQYF
j_call: TRBJ2-7; v_call: TRBV15; d_call: .; clone_size: many; cdr3_nt: TGTGCCACCAGCAGAGGCCCCCGGGGCGAGCAGTACTTC; cdr3_aa: CATSRGPRGEQYF
j_call: TRBJ2-1; v_call: TRBV6-2/TRBV6-3; d_call: .; clone_size: many; cdr3_nt: TGTGCCAGCAGTTACGAAGGGGGAGGGGTCTCCTACAATGAGCAGTTCTTC; cdr3_aa: CASSYEGGGVSYNEQFF
j_call: TRBJ2-1; v_call: TRBV20-1; d_call: .; clone_size: many; cdr3_nt: TGCAGTGCTAGGGCAGCGAACTACAATGAGCAGTTCTTC; cdr3_aa: CSARAANYNEQFF
j_call: TRBJ2-5; v_call: TRBV7-2; d_call: TRBD2; clone_size: .; cdr3_nt: TGTGCCAGCAGCTTAGCGGTGGCGGGGGGCCAAGAGACCCAGTACTTC; cdr3_aa: CASSLAVAGGQETQYF
j_call: TRBJ2-7; v_call: TRBV5-1; d_call: .; clone_size: many; cdr3_nt: TGCGCCAGCAGCTTCGTGGTGGGAGCCATATACGAGCAGTACTTC; cdr3_aa: CASSFVVGAIYEQYF
j_call: TRBJ2-7; v_call: TRBV15; d_call: .; clone_size: many; cdr3_nt: TGTGCCACCAGCAGTAGTGAAACCTACGAGCAGTACTTC; cdr3_aa: CATSSSETYEQYF
j_call: TRBJ2-7; v_call: TRBV4-2; d_call: TRBD2; clone_size: few; cdr3_nt: TGTGCCAGCCGACCAGCGGGAGGGGGTGAGCAGTACTTC; cdr3_aa: CASRPAGGGEQYF
j_call: TRBJ2-1; v_call: TRBV30; d_call: TRBD2; clone_size: many; cdr3_nt: TGTGCCTGGAGTCTTAGACTAGCGGGAGAGCAGTTCTTC; cdr3_aa: CAWSLRLAGEQFF
j_call: TRBJ2-3; v_call: TRBV24-1; d_call: .; clone_size: .; cdr3_nt: TGTGCCACCAGTGATTTGACTAGCTCTACAGATACGCAGTATTTT; cdr3_aa: CATSDLTSSTDTQYF
j_call: TRBJ1-2; v_call: TRBV6-4; d_call: TRBD1; clone_size: few; cdr3_nt: TGTGCCAGCGGAACCCCGGGACAGGAACGCGGCTACACCTTC; cdr3_aa: CASGTPGQERGYTF
j_call: TRBJ2-5; v_call: TRBV13; d_call: .; clone_size: .; cdr3_nt: TGTGCCAGCAGCAAAGTTTGGGGCGGGCAAGAGACCCAGTACTTC; cdr3_aa: CASSKVWGGQETQYF
j_call: TRBJ1-2; v_call: TRBV29-1; d_call: .; clone_size: .; cdr3_nt: TGCAGCGTTGTGGGCAGAATGACGGCTGGCTACACCTTC; cdr3_aa: CSVVGRMTAGYTF
j_call: TRBJ2-2; v_call: TRBV20-1; d_call: TRBD2; clone_size: few; cdr3_nt: TGCAGTGCTAGAGACCCCCAGCGGGAGGACACCGGGGAGCTGTTTTTT; cdr3_aa: CSARDPQREDTGELFF
j_call: TRBJ1-3; v_call: TRBV19; d_call: .; clone_size: .; cdr3_nt: TGTGCCAGTACCCCCTACAGGGCGAATGGAAACACCATATATTTT; cdr3_aa: CASTPYRANGNTIYF
j_call: TRBJ2-5; v_call: TRBV11-2; d_call: .; clone_size: .; cdr3_nt: TGTGCCAGCTCCCCCCACTATGGGAAGGAGACCCAGTACTTC; cdr3_aa: CASSPHYGKETQYF
j_call: TRBJ2-3; v_call: TRBV28; d_call: TRBD2; clone_size: many; cdr3_nt: TGTGCCAGCAGTTCGGCGGGAGGCAGGCGATTTACAGATACGCAGTATTTT; cdr3_aa: CASSSAGGRRFTDTQYF
j_call: TRBJ2-7; v_call: TRBV5-1; d_call: TRBD2; clone_size: many; cdr3_nt: TGCGCCAGCAGCGCTAGCGGGATCTCCCACGAGCAGTACTTC; cdr3_aa: CASSASGISHEQYF